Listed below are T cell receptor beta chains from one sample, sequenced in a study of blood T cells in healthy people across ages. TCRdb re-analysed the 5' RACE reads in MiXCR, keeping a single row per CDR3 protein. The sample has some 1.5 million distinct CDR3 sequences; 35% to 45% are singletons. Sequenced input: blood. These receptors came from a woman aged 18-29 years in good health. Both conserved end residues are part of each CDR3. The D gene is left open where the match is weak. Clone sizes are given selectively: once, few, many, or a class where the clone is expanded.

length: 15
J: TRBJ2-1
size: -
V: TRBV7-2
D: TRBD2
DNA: TGTGCCAGCAGAAAACCGGGAGGCGCCTACAATGAGCAGTTCTTC
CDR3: CASRKPGGAYNEQFF

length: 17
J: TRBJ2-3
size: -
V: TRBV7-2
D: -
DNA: TGTGCCAGCAGCTTAGCGCATTTCGGGGTTCTGGGGGATACGCAGTATTTT
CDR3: CASSLAHFGVLGDTQYF

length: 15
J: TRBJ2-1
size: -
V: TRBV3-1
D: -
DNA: TGTGCCAGCAGCCAAGATCAGGACGAATACAATGAGCAGTTCTTC
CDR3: CASSQDQDEYNEQFF

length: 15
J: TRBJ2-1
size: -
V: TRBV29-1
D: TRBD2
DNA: TGCAGCGTTGAACCAACTAGCGGGAGTAAAAATGAGCAGTTCTTC
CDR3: CSVEPTSGSKNEQFF

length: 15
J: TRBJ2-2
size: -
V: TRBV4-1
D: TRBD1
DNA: TGCGCCAGCAGTTGGGACAGGGTCTCCACCGGGGAGCTGTTTTTT
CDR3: CASSWDRVSTGELFF

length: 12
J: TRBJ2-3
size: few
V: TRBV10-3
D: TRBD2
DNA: TGTGCCATCGGGGGGGATGGAGATACGCAGTATTTT
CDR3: CAIGGDGDTQYF

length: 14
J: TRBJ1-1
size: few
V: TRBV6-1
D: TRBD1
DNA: TGTGCCAGCAGTGAATATGGGACAGCCCATGAAGCTTTCTTT
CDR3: CASSEYGTAHEAFF

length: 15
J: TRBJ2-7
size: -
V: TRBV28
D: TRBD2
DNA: TGTGCCAGCACCCCCTCCCTAGCGGGAGAATACGAGCAGTACTTC
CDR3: CASTPSLAGEYEQYF

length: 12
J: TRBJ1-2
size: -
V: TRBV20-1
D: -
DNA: TGCAGTGCTAGTTCTATTGACTATGGCTACACCTTC
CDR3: CSASSIDYGYTF

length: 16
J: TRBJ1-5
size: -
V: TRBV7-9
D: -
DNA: TGTGCCAGCAGCTTAGCGTCACCTGGGGGAGATCAGCCCCAGCATTTT
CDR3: CASSLASPGGDQPQHF

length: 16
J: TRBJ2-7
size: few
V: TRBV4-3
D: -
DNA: TGCGCCAGCAGCCGTGAGATACCAGGTCCCTACAATGAGCAGTACTTC
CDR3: CASSREIPGPYNEQYF

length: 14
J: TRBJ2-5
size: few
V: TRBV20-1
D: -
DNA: TGCAGTGCTAGCTCAAGCCCGTTACAAGAGACCCAGTACTTC
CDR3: CSASSSPLQETQYF